The 6 T cell receptor beta chains listed next were all sequenced from one sample in a study of blood T cell repertoires in COVID-19. Assay: immunoSEQ multiplex PCR; the TCRdb copy retains only in-frame clones and omits some. Of 300,000 to 400,000 clones listed, about 86% are singletons. Sequencing input: PBMCs or T cells enriched from blood (not recorded which). These receptors originate from a woman in her thirties or forties with acute COVID-19.

This clone was observed a few times. The CDR3, as DNA: TGCGCCAGCAGCTTGTATGGATCAAGGGGGCTCTATGGCTACACCTTC. Translated: CASSLYGSRGLYGYTF. The rearrangement joins TRBV5-1 to TRBJ1-2, with 7 bases fitting TRBD1. Germline CDR1 and CDR2: SGHRS and YFSETQ. The junction had 10 bases not matched to a gene; V was cut back by 1 base and J by 4 bases. The CDR3 consists of 16 residues.

This clone has a handful of counts. The chain carries TRBV7-9 and TRBJ1-5; no clear D. CDR1 SEHNR and CDR2 FQNEAQ come from the germline V gene (reference sequence). Trimming took off 1 base at V and 4 bases at J, with 5 bases between the two ends. This CDR3 is built from 13 residues. This chain's CDR3 is CASSLVYNQPQHF. Written as DNA, the CDR3 is TGTGCCAGCAGCTTAGTATATAATCAGCCCCAGCATTTT. The variable domain in full, with the rest retrieved from reference TRBV7-9 and TRBJ1-5, is DTGVSQNPRHKITKRGQNVTFRCDPISEHNRLYWYRQTLGQGPEFLTYFQNEAQLEKSRLLSDRFSAERPKGSFSTLEIQRTEQGDSAMYLCASSLVYNQPQHFGDGTRLSIL.

This clone was found a few times. The sample contains more than one DNA sequence encoding this CDR3. The chain links TRBV5-4 to TRBJ1-3, with a tentative D call TRBD1 (6 bases). Germline V gives CDR1 SGHNT, CDR2 YYREEE (reference sequence). Deletions cut 1 base from V and 4 bases from J, with 6 bases between. This CDR3 comprises 13 residues. CDR3 loop: CASSLTGGNTIYF. CDR3 bases: TGTGCCAGCAGCTTGACAGGGGGAAACACCATATATTTT.

This chain uses TRBV2 with TRBJ1-2; TRBD1 aligns across 10 bases. The V gene end was trimmed by 6 bases and the J gene end by 3 bases; junction bases not matched to a gene: 4. Germline V gives CDR1 SNHLY, CDR2 FYNNEI. The CDR3 runs 14 residues. The chain's CDR3 is CASRSDRGYYGYTF. The CDR3, as DNA: TGTGCCAGCAGGTCGGACAGGGGGTACTATGGCTACACCTTC.

This rearrangement joins TRBV7-9 to TRBJ2-7, with TRBD1 matching 9 bases. Germline V gene sequence: CDR1 SEHNR, CDR2 FQNEAQ (reference sequence). With V trimmed by 3 bases and J by 0 bases, 3 bases remained unmatched. The CDR3 covers 15 residues. This CDR3 reads CASSFDRGSSYEQYF. CDR3 nucleotide sequence: TGTGCCAGCAGCTTCGACAGGGGGAGCTCCTACGAGCAGTACTTC.

This chain uses TRBV4-3 with TRBJ1-1, with D perhaps TRBD1 (6 bases). Germline V gene sequence: CDR1 LGHNA, CDR2 YSLEER. V lost 4 bases, J lost 4 bases, and 16 bases lay in between. The CDR3 contains 15 residues. The CDR3 sequence is CASSLAPGVSTEAFF. The CDR3 DNA sequence: TGCGCCAGCAGCCTGGCCCCAGGGGTAAGCACTGAAGCTTTCTTT.